This T cell receptor beta chain was observed in a study of CXCR3-negative and CXCR3-positive naive CD8 T cells. It was by 5' RACE with UMI labels that the TRB cDNA libraries were prepared. Each CDR3 protein gets one entry in TCRdb, which reprocessed the 5' RACE reads and gives no DNA. The sample holds some 150,000 distinct CDR3 sequences. Broader study findings: Against CXCR3-negative naive cells, CXCR3-positive naive cells showed more hydrophobic TRB CDR3s. Memory CD8+ cells had much lower diversity, and both naive subsets had comparably high diversity. CD5 surface expression was similar among naive subsets, and TCR strength was estimated by inference from TRB CDR3 properties. For naive cells, CXCR3-negative and CXCR3-positive subsets had similar TRBV-TRBJ usage; for memory cells, usage differed.

Germline loops: CDR1 DFQATT, CDR2 SNEGSKA (reference sequence). This CDR3 has 17 residues. Naive CD8+ T cells displayed a CD45RO-CCR7+CD27+CD95- phenotype. A word on this clonotype: The antigen remains unidentified.

This sequence joins TRBV20-1 and TRBJ1-3; TCRdb's D gene call, TRBD1, goes unchecked for lack of DNA. Sample: naive CXCR3+ CD8+ T cells from blood. Subset given: CD45RO-CCR7+CD27+CD95- naive CD8+ T cells expressing CXCR3 (TNR3+). The receptor was isolated from a human donor in good health. Some clones in this sample may be carry-over from other donors' samples. The CDR3: CSARGDRDRGSGNTIYF.